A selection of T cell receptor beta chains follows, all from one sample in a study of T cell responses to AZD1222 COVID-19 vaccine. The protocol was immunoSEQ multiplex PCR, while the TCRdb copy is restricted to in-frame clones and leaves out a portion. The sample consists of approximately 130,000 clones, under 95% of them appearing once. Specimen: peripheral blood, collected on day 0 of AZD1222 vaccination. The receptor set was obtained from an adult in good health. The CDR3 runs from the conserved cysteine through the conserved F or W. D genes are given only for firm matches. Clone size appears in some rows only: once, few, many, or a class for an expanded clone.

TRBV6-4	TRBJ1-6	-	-	CASSDSAGDSPLHF	TGTGCCAGCAGTGACTCGGCAGGGGATTCACCCCTCCACTTT
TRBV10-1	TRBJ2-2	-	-	CASSVLRDTGELFF	TGCGCCAGCAGTGTTTTGAGGGACACCGGGGAGCTGTTTTTT
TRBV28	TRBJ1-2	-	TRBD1	CASSTTGNYGYTF	TGTGCCAGCAGCACGACAGGGAACTATGGCTACACCTTC
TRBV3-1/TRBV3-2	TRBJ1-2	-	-	CASRLRGNYGYTF	TGTGCCAGCAGACTCAGGGGAAACTATGGCTACACCTTC
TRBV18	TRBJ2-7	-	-	CASSLRPGQGGDEQYF	TGTGCCAGCTCACTCAGACCTGGGCAGGGCGGAGACGAGCAGTACTTC
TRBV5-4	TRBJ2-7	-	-	CASSPDRAYEQYF	TGTGCCAGCAGCCCGGACAGAGCCTACGAGCAGTACTTC
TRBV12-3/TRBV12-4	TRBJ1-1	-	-	CASSFGGTEAFF	TGTGCCAGCAGTTTCGGGGGCACTGAAGCTTTCTTT
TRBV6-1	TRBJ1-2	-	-	CASSEAGPGSGYTF	TGTGCCAGCAGTGAAGCCGGACCCGGGAGCGGCTACACCTTC
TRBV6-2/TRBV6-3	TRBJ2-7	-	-	CASSSHRVSDYEQYF	TGTGCCAGCAGTTCCCACAGGGTGTCGGACTACGAGCAGTACTTC
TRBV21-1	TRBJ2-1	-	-	CASSKEAAGGARVYNEQFF	TGTGCCAGCAGCAAAGAGGCAGCGGGAGGCGCCCGTGTGTACAATGAGCAGTTCTTC
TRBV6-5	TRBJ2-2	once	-	CASSYSTAGELFF	TGTGCCAGCAGTTACTCGACTGCCGGGGAGCTGTTTTTT
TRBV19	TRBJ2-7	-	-	CASSYGDPNEQYF	TGTGCCAGTAGTTACGGGGACCCCAACGAGCAGTACTTC
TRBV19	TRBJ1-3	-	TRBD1	CASSRQGLPGNTIYF	TGTGCCAGTAGTCGACAGGGGCTTCCCGGAAACACCATATATTTT
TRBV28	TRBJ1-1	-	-	CATARPSGTEAFF	TGTGCCACCGCTCGGCCTTCTGGCACTGAAGCTTTCTTT
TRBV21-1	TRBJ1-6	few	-	CASSANLRGGDYNSPLHF	TGTGCCAGCAGCGCCAATTTACGTGGGGGAGACTATAATTCACCCCTCCACTTT
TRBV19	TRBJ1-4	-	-	CASSAAPPGLHNEKLFF	TGTGCCAGTAGTGCAGCCCCCCCGGGACTGCATAATGAAAAACTGTTTTTT
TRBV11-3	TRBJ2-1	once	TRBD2	CASSLGGGFSYNEQFF	TGTGCCAGCAGCTTAGGCGGGGGTTTCTCCTACAATGAGCAGTTCTTC
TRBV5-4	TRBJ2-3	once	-	CASSSPAASDTDTQYF	TGTGCCAGCAGTAGCCCGGCGGCTAGTGATACAGATACGCAGTATTTT
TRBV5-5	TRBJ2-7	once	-	CASSSVIGTYPNF	TGTGCCAGCAGCTCCGTTATTGGGACGTACCCAAACTTC
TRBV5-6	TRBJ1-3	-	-	CASSLRGTGNTIYF	TGTGCCAGCAGCTTACGAGGCACTGGAAACACCATATATTTT
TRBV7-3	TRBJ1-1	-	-	CASSIHTEAFF	TGTGCCAGCAGCATCCACACTGAAGCTTTCTTT
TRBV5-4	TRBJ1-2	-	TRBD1	CASSFDRGYGYTF	TGTGCCAGCAGCTTCGACAGGGGCTATGGCTACACCTTC
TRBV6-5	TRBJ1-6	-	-	CASSYFMGRGSPLHF	TGTGCCAGCAGTTACTTTATGGGGAGGGGATCACCCCTCCACTTT
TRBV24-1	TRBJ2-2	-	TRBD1	CATSPDRDAGELFF	TGTGCCACCAGCCCGGACAGGGACGCCGGGGAGCTGTTTTTT
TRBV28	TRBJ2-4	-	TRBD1	CASSYPRQGGNIQYF	TGTGCCAGCAGTTACCCGCGACAGGGGGGGAACATTCAGTACTTC
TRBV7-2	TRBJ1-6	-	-	CASSLALGMGADSPLHF	TGTGCCAGCAGCTTAGCGCTCGGCATGGGAGCGGATTCACCCCTCCACTTT
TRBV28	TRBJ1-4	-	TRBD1	CASSGGQGLANEKLFF	TGTGCCAGCAGTGGGGGACAGGGCCTGGCTAATGAAAAACTGTTTTTT
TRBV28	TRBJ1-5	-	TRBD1	CASTFGGAGGNQPQHF	TGTGCCAGCACGTTTGGGGGGGCAGGGGGTAATCAGCCCCAGCATTTT
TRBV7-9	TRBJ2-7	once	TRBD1	CASSTQTGGIYEQYF	TGTGCCAGCAGCACCCAAACAGGGGGAATCTACGAGCAGTACTTC
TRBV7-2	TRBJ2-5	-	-	CASSPRGRLQTQYF	TGTGCCAGCAGCCCGCGGGGTCGTTTACAGACCCAGTACTTC
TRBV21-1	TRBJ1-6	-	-	CASSKVPRGRNSPLHF	TGTGCCAGCAGCAAAGTCCCCAGGGGGCGAAATTCACCCCTCCACTTT
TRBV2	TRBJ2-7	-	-	CASSGYEQYF	TGTGCCAGCAGCGGCTACGAGCAGTACTTC
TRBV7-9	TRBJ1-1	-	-	CASRPGRSTGNTEAFF	TGTGCCAGCAGACCAGGGCGGAGTACAGGGAACACTGAAGCTTTCTTT
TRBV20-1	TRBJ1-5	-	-	CSASNGGRNQPQHF	TGCAGTGCTAGTAATGGGGGTCGCAATCAGCCCCAGCATTTT
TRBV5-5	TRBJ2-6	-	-	CASSLGPLSGANVLTF	TGTGCCAGCAGCTTGGGTCCACTCTCTGGGGCCAACGTCCTGACTTTC
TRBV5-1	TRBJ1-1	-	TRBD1	CASSLEGQGLTEAFF	TGCGCCAGCAGCTTGGAGGGACAGGGGTTAACTGAAGCTTTCTTT
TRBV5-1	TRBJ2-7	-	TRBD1	CASSPGQGASYEQYF	TGCGCCAGCAGCCCAGGACAGGGGGCATCCTACGAGCAGTACTTC
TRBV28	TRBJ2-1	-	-	CASSSYERVEQFF	TGTGCCAGCAGCTCGTACGAGCGGGTGGAGCAGTTCTTC
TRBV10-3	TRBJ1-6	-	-	CAISEGTGRSPLHF	TGTGCCATCAGTGAGGGAACAGGGCGATCACCCCTCCACTTT
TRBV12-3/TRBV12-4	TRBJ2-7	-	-	CASSLARSYEQYF	TGTGCCAGCAGTTTGGCTAGATCCTACGAGCAGTACTTC
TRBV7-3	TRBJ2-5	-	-	CASSARPEETQYF	TGTGCCAGCAGCGCAAGGCCCGAAGAGACCCAGTACTTC
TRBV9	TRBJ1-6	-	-	CASSVGDLPNSPLHF	TGTGCCAGCAGCGTAGGGGACTTACCGAATTCACCCCTCCACTTT
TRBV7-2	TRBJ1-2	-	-	CASSLRSEDGYTF	TGTGCCAGCAGCTTACGGTCAGAAGATGGCTACACCTTC
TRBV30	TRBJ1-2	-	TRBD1	CAWSVNRGTGYTF	TGTGCCTGGAGTGTAAACAGGGGGACTGGCTACACCTTC
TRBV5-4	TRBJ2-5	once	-	CASRSGQETQYF	TGTGCCAGCAGATCCGGACAGGAGACCCAGTACTTC
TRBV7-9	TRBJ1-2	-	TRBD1	CASSIQGGGGYTF	TGTGCCAGCAGCATTCAGGGGGGTGGCGGCTACACCTTC
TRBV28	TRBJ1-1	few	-	CASSFGEADTEAFF	TGTGCCAGCAGTTTCGGGGAGGCGGACACTGAAGCTTTCTTT
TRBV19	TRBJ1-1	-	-	CASSIERETEAFF	TGTGCCAGTAGTATAGAGCGGGAGACTGAAGCTTTCTTT
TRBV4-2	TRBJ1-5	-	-	CASSQGSRQPYQPQHF	TGTGCCAGCAGCCAAGGGTCGAGGCAGCCATATCAGCCCCAGCATTTT
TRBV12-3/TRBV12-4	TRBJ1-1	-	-	CASSLGDTEAFF	TGTGCCAGCAGTTTAGGCGACACTGAAGCTTTCTTT
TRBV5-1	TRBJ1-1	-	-	CASSLQGGHSIVRGNTEAFF	TGCGCCAGCAGCTTGCAGGGCGGACACTCAATCGTCCGGGGGAACACTGAAGCTTTCTTT
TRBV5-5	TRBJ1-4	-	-	CASSFGTYNEKLFF	TGTGCCAGCAGCTTTGGGACCTATAATGAAAAACTGTTTTTT
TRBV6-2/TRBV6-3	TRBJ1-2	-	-	CASSYSGNNYGYTF	TGTGCCAGCAGTTACTCCGGGAATAACTATGGCTACACCTTC
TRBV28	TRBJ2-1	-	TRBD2	CASSFIAGTYNEQFF	TGTGCCAGCAGTTTCATAGCGGGGACCTACAATGAGCAGTTCTTC